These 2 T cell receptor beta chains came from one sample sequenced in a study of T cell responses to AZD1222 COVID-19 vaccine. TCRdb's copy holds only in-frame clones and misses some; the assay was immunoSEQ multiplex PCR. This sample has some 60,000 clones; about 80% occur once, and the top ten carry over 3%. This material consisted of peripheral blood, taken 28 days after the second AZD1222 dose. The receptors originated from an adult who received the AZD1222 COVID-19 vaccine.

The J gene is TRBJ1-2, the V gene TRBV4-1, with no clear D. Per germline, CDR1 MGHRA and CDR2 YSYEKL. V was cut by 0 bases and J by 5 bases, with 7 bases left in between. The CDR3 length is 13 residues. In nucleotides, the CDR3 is TGCGCCAGCAGCCAAGAGCAAGGGTATGGCTACACCTTC. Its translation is CASSQEQGYGYTF.

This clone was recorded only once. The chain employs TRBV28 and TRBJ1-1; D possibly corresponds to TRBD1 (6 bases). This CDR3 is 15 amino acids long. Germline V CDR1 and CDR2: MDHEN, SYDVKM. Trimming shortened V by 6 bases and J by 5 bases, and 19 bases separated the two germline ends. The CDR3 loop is CASRRTPGVRTEAFF. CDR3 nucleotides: TGTGCCAGCAGGCGGACCCCAGGGGTTCGAACTGAAGCTTTCTTT.